These T cell receptor beta chains were read from a single sample in a study of blood T cell repertoires in COVID-19. TCRdb's copy holds only in-frame clones and misses some; the assay was immunoSEQ multiplex PCR. There are about 400,000 clones in the sample; around 84% occur only once, and around 2.9% lies in the top ten. Sequencing was performed on peripheral blood. The origin of the receptors is a human donor in a cohort sampled during active COVID-19. The CDR3 runs from the conserved cysteine through the conserved F or W. Fields, in order: CDR3 length, clone size, V gene, J gene, D gene, CDR3 DNA, CDR3 protein. The D gene is left open where the match is weak. Clone size is not always given. Where it is, it says once, few, many or a class for expanded clones.

>14|-|TRBV28|TRBJ2-5|-
TGTGCCAGCAGTTTAGCAGGAATCCAAGAGACCCAGTACTTC
CASSLAGIQETQYF
>15|-|TRBV14|TRBJ2-2|TRBD1
TGTGCCAGCAGCGACGGGACAGGGGGCACCGGGGAGCTGTTTTTT
CASSDGTGGTGELFF
>15|-|TRBV6-5|TRBJ2-2|TRBD1
TGTGCCAGCAGTAGGGACAGGGGTCGCACCGGGGAGCTGTTTTTT
CASSRDRGRTGELFF
>15|-|TRBV27|TRBJ2-7|TRBD1
TGTGCCAGCAGTTTTTTGGGGACAGGGAGTCAGGAGCAGTACTTC
CASSFLGTGSQEQYF
>13|-|TRBV30|TRBJ1-4|-
TGTGCCTGGAGTAAAGGAGCTAATGAAAAACTGTTTTTT
CAWSKGANEKLFF
>13|-|TRBV7-8|TRBJ2-7|-
TGTGCCAGCAGCTCCGGCAGGGTTTACGAGCAGTACTTC
CASSSGRVYEQYF
>12|-|TRBV28|TRBJ2-1|-
TGTGCCAGCAGCCAGGCGGGCAATGAGCAGTTCTTC
CASSQAGNEQFF
>12|-|TRBV7-3|TRBJ2-1|-
TGTGCCAGCAGTAACCCCGGGACAGAGCAGTTCTTC
CASSNPGTEQFF
>16|once|TRBV6-5|TRBJ2-3|TRBD2
TGTGCCAGCAGTTACTCGACGACTAGCGGGAAGGATACGCAGTATTTT
CASSYSTTSGKDTQYF
>14|-|TRBV11-2|TRBJ2-3|-
TGTGCCAGCAGCCCAGTTTCAAGCACAGATACGCAGTATTTT
CASSPVSSTDTQYF
>15|once|TRBV20-1|TRBJ1-4|-
TGCAGTGCTAGTGTACTGGGGTACCGGGAGGAAAAACTGTTTTTT
CSASVLGYREEKLFF
>15|-|TRBV4-1|TRBJ1-3|TRBD1
TGCGCCAGCAGCCAATTCGAGGGGGCGGGAAACACCATATATTTT
CASSQFEGAGNTIYF
>14|-|TRBV7-9|TRBJ1-3|-
TGTGCCAGCTCCCCAAGGAGCTCTGGAAACACCATATATTTT
CASSPRSSGNTIYF
>15|-|TRBV5-6|TRBJ2-7|TRBD1
TGTGCCAGCAGCCCCTGGGACAGGGATAGCTACGAGCAGTACTTC
CASSPWDRDSYEQYF
>14|-|TRBV7-2|TRBJ2-1|-
TGTGCCAGCAGCCCCGAGACTAGGGTCAATGAGCAGTTCTTC
CASSPETRVNEQFF
>13|-|TRBV6-5|TRBJ1-1|-
TGTGCCAGCAGTTACTCGGCGGCTCTCGAAGCTTTCTTT
CASSYSAALEAFF
>17|-|TRBV28|TRBJ2-3|TRBD2
TGTGCCAGCAGTTCCGGACTAGCGGGAGAGGCCACAGATACGCAGTATTTT
CASSSGLAGEATDTQYF
>14|-|TRBV5-4|TRBJ1-6|TRBD1
TGTGCCAGCAGCATCGGACAGGGTGGTTCACCCCTCCACTTT
CASSIGQGGSPLHF
>15|-|TRBV4-2|TRBJ1-4|TRBD1
TGTGCCAGCAGCCCAGGCGACAGGGGCAGTGAAAAACTGTTTTTT
CASSPGDRGSEKLFF
>13|once|TRBV28|TRBJ1-2|-
TGTGCCAGCAGTTTAAAACGGTCCTATGGCTACACCTTC
CASSLKRSYGYTF
>11|once|TRBV11-2|TRBJ2-3|-
TGTGCCAGCAGCAACGGGGATACGCAGTATTTT
CASSNGDTQYF
>15|once|TRBV5-5|TRBJ2-5|-
TGTGCCAGCAGCCGGGAGACAGAGTTACAAGAGACCCAGTACTTC
CASSRETELQETQYF
>14|-|TRBV9|TRBJ1-6|-
TGTGCCAGCAGCGTAAAGGGGGAAAGGTCACCCCTCCACTTT
CASSVKGERSPLHF
>16|-|TRBV7-8|TRBJ2-3|TRBD1
TGTGCCAGCAGCACCCGATACAGGGGTTCACGAGATACGCAGTATTTT
CASSTRYRGSRDTQYF
>14|once|TRBV7-9|TRBJ1-2|TRBD1
TGTGCGTTAGGAGGGGGCGGCGGCCGCTATGGCTACACCTTC
CALGGGGGRYGYTF
>12|once|TRBV12-3/TRBV12-4|TRBJ1-6|-
TGTGCCAGCAGTTTCTCCGGTTCACCCCTCCACTTT
CASSFSGSPLHF
>12|-|TRBV29-1|TRBJ2-1|TRBD1
TGCAGCGTTCACAGGGGGTTGTATGAGCAGTTCTTC
CSVHRGLYEQFF
>15|-|TRBV5-6|TRBJ2-7|TRBD1
TGTGCCAGCAGCTTCGGGACAGTCCCCACCTACGAGCAGTACTTC
CASSFGTVPTYEQYF
>15|once|TRBV19|TRBJ2-2|-
TGTGCCAGTAGTCCCCAAACAGTTGGGACCGGGGAGCTGTTTTTT
CASSPQTVGTGELFF
>16|few|TRBV3-1/TRBV3-2|TRBJ1-1|-
TGTGCCAGCAGCCAAGATGGGCCAGGGGTGAACACTGAAGCTTTCTTT
CASSQDGPGVNTEAFF
>16|-|TRBV13|TRBJ2-1|-
TGTGCCAGCATCGAAACGGGGGGCCTCTCCTACAATGAGCAGTTCTTC
CASIETGGLSYNEQFF
>14|-|TRBV2|TRBJ2-3|TRBD2
TGTGCCAGCAGTGAATCCCTAGCGGGAGGAGCGCAGTATTTT
CASSESLAGGAQYF
>14|-|TRBV27|TRBJ1-2|-
TGTGCCAGCAAGGGGCTCGACCACCTTATGGGCTACACCTTC
CASKGLDHLMGYTF
>17|-|TRBV10-1|TRBJ2-7|-
TGCGCCAGCAGTGACCTCAAAGCGTACCGTTCCCCCTACGAGCAGTACTTC
CASSDLKAYRSPYEQYF
>15|once|TRBV7-2|TRBJ1-6|TRBD1
TGTGCCAGCAGCGGAAGGACAGGGGGTGAATCACCCCTCCACTTT
CASSGRTGGESPLHF
>16|-|TRBV6-6|TRBJ2-3|-
TGTGCCAGCAGTTTTTTGGTTTACAGGGACGCAGATACGCAGTATTTT
CASSFLVYRDADTQYF
>13|-|TRBV2|TRBJ2-5|-
TGTGCCAGCAGCGACCGTCGCGGAGAGACCCAGTACTTC
CASSDRRGETQYF
>16|-|TRBV4-1|TRBJ2-2|-
TGCGCCAGCAGACTGACGGACAGAACAACCACCGGGGAGCTGTTTTTT
CASRLTDRTTTGELFF
>16|-|TRBV11-2|TRBJ2-2|TRBD1
TGTGCCAGCAGCCCCCGGACAGGGGGAGATTTCAGGGAGCTGTTTTTT
CASSPRTGGDFRELFF
>14|-|TRBV6-6|TRBJ1-3|-
TGTGCCAGCAGTTACTCTTCGGCCAGGAACACCATATATTTT
CASSYSSARNTIYF
>15|-|TRBV6-5|TRBJ2-1|TRBD2
TGTGCCAGCAGTTCACTAGCGGGACTGTACAATGAGCAGTTCTTC
CASSSLAGLYNEQFF
>14|few|TRBV5-1|TRBJ2-5|-
TGCGCCAGCAGCTTGGAACTAGCTGGCGAGACCCAGTACTTC
CASSLELAGETQYF
>15|-|TRBV5-1|TRBJ2-7|-
TGCGCCAGCAGCTTGCAGGGGACACCCACCTACGAGCAGTACTTC
CASSLQGTPTYEQYF
>14|once|TRBV28|TRBJ2-7|-
TGTGCCAGCAGTTCAATTGGGAGCTCCTACGAGCAGTACTTC
CASSSIGSSYEQYF
>15|-|TRBV15|TRBJ2-5|-
TGTGCCACCAGCCCGAGGCAGGGATCTTCAACGACCCAGTACTTC
CATSPRQGSSTTQYF
>13|-|TRBV30|TRBJ1-1|-
TGTGCCTGTGCCCGGGCTCAGGGCACTGAAGCTTTCTTT
CACARAQGTEAFF
>13|-|TRBV2|TRBJ2-5|-
TGTGCCAGCATAGAGGTCAGACAAGAGACCCAGTACTTC
CASIEVRQETQYF
>16|few|TRBV4-2|TRBJ2-3|TRBD1
TGTGCCAGCAGCGACACCTTAGGACAGGGAGCAGATACGCAGTATTTT
CASSDTLGQGADTQYF
>15|-|TRBV3-1/TRBV3-2|TRBJ2-5|TRBD1
TGTGCCAGCAGCCGAGGGACAGCGTCCCAAGAGACCCAGTACTTC
CASSRGTASQETQYF
>13|-|TRBV7-9|TRBJ2-5|TRBD2
TGTGCCAGCAGAGCTAGCGGGGGGGAGACCCAGTACTTC
CASRASGGETQYF
>15|-|TRBV5-4|TRBJ1-2|TRBD1
TGTGCCAGCAGCTTGGATGGACAGGCGCCCTATGGCTACACCTTC
CASSLDGQAPYGYTF
>20|-|TRBV7-6|TRBJ2-3|TRBD1
TGTGCCAGCAGCTTAGCCCCTCGGGCCCCGGGACAGGGATACACAGATACGCAGTATTTT
CASSLAPRAPGQGYTDTQYF
>20|-|TRBV7-8|TRBJ2-5|TRBD2
TGTGCCAGCAGCTTAGCGGCAGGGACTAGCGGGAGGACGTACCAAGAGACCCAGTACTTC
CASSLAAGTSGRTYQETQYF